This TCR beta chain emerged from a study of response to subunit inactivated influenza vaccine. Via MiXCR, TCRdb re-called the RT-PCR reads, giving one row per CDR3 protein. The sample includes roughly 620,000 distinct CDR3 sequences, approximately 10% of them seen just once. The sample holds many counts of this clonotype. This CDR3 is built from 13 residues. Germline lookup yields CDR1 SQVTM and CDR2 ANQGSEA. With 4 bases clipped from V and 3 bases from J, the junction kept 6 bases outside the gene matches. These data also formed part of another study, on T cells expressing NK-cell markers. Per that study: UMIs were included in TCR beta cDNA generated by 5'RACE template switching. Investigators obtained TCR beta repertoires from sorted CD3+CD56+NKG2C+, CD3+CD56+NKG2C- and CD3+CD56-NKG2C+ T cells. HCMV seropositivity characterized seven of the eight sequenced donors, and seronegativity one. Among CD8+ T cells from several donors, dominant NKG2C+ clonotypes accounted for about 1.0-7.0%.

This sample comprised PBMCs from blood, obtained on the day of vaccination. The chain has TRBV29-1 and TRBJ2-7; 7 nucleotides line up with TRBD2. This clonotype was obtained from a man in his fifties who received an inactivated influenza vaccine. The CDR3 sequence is CSVVPSGNYEQYF. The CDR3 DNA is TGCAGCGTTGTCCCTAGCGGCAACTACGAGCAGTACTTC.